Described below is a single T cell receptor beta chain sequence and its context. Its specificity is not known. This entry is derived from a study of OX40 agonist ivuxolimab in advanced cancers. Study in general: Averaging about 60 years in age, with a range of about 23 to 90, the cohort was around 87% male. Partial responses, seen in three patients, involved one hepatocellular carcinoma and two cutaneous melanomas.

Researchers took blood at baseline, on cycle 4 day 1, and on cycle 7 day 1. The table came from immunoSEQ multiplex PCR; TCRdb's copy has only in-frame clones and leaves some out. Of approximately 86,000 clones detected, 92% appear once; the ten largest clones hold around 1.1%. Losses at the gene ends were 8 bases for V and 12 bases for J; bases not matched to a gene: 9. CDR3 length equals 12 residues. CDR1 and CDR2 (germline): MNHNS, SASEGT. The study, taken as a whole, reports: Some nonresponders likewise displayed low normalized T-cell clonal expansion.

Specimen: CD4+ or CD8+ T cells sorted from blood, collected in a trial of the OX40 agonist ivuxolimab. This TCR was sampled from an adult with an advanced solid tumor such as melanoma, head and neck, liver or kidney cancer. The chain links TRBV6-1 to TRBJ2-1; 8 bases agree with TRBD1. The CDR3 reads CASQLTGTGQFF. In DNA form, the CDR3 reads TGTGCCAGCCAACTAACCGGGACAGGGCAGTTCTTC.